This TCR beta chain was recorded in a study of CD4+ T cells in melanoma (dated by TCRdb to 2022 to 2024). With regard to the full study: The study examined neoantigen-specific CD4+ T cells in human melanoma. Paper-wide results and their limitations: Neoantigen-specific CD4+ T cells were reported to be correlated with the function of CD8+ T cells, macrophages and B cells. According to the report, neoantigen-specific CD4+ T cells in melanoma displayed diverse differentiation states.

A word on this clone: Its antigen has not been determined. No base-level quality is on record; no much larger clone is a single base apart.

From cysteine to phenylalanine, the CDR3 is 13 amino acids long. This entry keeps only the CDR3 DNA: 39 bases, framed from base 1. Based on the germline V gene, the CDR1 and CDR2 sequences are SGHTA and FQGNSA. V loses 6 bases of germline sequence and J loses 7 bases, and the interval between the two ends is 13 bases. Patients with melanoma were used as donors. Libraries came from the immunoSEQ multiplex PCR assay. The table was pulled from immuneACCESS by TCRdb, which kept in-frame rearrangements only. Such tables lose some clones; where checked, under half of the loss comes from unresolved V genes, and the rest has no known cause. The sample table holds 50,000 or so clones, of which 89% were seen once. The ten largest clonotypes hold 10% to 15% of the sample.

The sample consisted of peripheral blood. Recombination linked TRBV7-2 to TRBJ2-1; no D gene can be assigned with confidence. This clonotype was obtained from a human donor with melanoma. The CDR3 loop reads CASRSPPRNEQFF. The nucleotides are TGTGCCAGCAGGTCGCCTCCCAGGAATGAGCAGTTCTTC.